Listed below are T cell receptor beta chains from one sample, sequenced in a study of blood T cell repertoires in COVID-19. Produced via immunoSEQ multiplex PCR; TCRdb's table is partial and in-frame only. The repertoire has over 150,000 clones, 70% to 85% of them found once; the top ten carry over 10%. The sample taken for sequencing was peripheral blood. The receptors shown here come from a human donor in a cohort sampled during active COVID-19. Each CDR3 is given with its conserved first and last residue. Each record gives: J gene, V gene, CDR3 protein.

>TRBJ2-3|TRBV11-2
CASSPISASGGGDTQYF
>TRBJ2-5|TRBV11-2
CASSLQRVVGETQYF
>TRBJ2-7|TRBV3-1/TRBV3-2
CASSLGTLSSYEQYF
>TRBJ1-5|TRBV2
CAGRGDNQPQHF
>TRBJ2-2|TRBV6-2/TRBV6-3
CASSFRGGELFF
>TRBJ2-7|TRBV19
CASSIGTLYEQYF
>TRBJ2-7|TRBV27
CASSPRTGLSLRGSYEQYF
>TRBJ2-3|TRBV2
CASRDRGWGDTQYF
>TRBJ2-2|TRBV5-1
CASSLGQITGELFF
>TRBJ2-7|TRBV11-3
CASSLELVRSYEQYF
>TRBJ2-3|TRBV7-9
CASSTDRGLEDTQYF
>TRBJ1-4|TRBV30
CAWSDGRGKLFF
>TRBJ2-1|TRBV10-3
CAISESSGLINEQFF
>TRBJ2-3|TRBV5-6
CASSQSGGLAGFGTDTQYF
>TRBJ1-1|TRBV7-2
CASSHPSSAGDVWNTEAFF
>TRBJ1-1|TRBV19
CASTSPPNRAVDTEAFF
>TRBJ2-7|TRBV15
CATSDNAGVEQYF
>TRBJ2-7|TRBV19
CASSIGGGAGAHEQYF
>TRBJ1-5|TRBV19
CASSIPGYSNQPQHF
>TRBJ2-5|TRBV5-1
CASSPIGGKGQETQYF
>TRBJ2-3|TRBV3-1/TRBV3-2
CATKGVPDTQYF
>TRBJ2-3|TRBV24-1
CATSDRRNRVGTDTQYF
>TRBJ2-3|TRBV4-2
CASSQTSGRRGNTDTQYF
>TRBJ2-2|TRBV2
CASTPSRTYTGELFF
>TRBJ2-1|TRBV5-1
CASSGAGTGVNEQFF
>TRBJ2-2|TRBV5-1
CASKTGGNTGELFF
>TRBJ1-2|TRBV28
CASSRRPGTGVHYGYTF
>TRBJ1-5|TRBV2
CASMMVPERWDQPQHF
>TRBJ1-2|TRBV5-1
CASRPSAGGYGYTF
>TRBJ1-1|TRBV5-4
CASSSDRAGTEAFF
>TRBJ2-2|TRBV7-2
CASSLVTSENTGELFF
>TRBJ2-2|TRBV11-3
CASSLTGESSGELFF
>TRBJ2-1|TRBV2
CASGDRENNEQFF
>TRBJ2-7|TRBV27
CASTRQGGNSYEQYF
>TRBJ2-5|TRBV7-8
CASSLAGGETQYF
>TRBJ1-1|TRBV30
CAWSVWQGPRFSTEAFF
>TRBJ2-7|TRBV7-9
CASSLGRGKHEQYF
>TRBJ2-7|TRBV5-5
CASSLAADSYNSYEQYF
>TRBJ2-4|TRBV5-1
CASRSGTGTIQYF
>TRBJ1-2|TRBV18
CASSPVEAPYGYTF
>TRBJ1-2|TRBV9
CASSSSGGHYGYTF
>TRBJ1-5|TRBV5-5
CASSSLAGYGNQPQHF
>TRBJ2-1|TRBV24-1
CATSTTGFKMRTSGGRSYNEQFF
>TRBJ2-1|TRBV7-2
CASRLAGGSYNEQFF
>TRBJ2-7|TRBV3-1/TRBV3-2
CASSPSGQGSYEQYF